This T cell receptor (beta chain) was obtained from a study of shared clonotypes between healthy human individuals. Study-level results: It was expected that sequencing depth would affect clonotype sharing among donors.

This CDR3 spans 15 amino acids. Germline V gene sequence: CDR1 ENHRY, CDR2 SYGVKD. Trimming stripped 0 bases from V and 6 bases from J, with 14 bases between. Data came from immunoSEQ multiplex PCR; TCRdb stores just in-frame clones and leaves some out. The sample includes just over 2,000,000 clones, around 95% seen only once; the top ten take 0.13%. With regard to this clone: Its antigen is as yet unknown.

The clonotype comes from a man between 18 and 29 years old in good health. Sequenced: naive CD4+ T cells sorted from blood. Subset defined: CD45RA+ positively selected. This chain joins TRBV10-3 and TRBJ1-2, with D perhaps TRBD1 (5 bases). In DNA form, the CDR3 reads TGTGCCATCAGTGAGTCGCAAGGGGAGAGGAATGGCTACACCTTC. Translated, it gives CAISESQGERNGYTF.